This T cell receptor (beta chain) was retrieved from a study of blood T cell repertoires in COVID-19. Study context: Samples came from the United States, Italy and Spain, spanning acute and convalescent COVID-19. From T cells, B-cell-depleted T cells, or PBMCs came the material, which was cDNA or gDNA.

Trimming stripped 0 bases from V and 4 bases from J, with 14 bases between. This CDR3 spans 16 amino acids. Germline V gene sequence: CDR1 SEHNR, CDR2 FQNEAQ (reference sequence). Seattle's enrolled individuals joined amid active infection and were then monitored longitudinally. In the original processing: Estimation of nucleated cell counts relied on the amplification of reference gene primers. Clones were read by immunoSEQ multiplex PCR, and TCRdb kept only the in-frame ones, dropping some. Clone size and the V and J calls come from that table; the DNA yielded D and trimming. The profile shows approximately 290,000 clones, more than 65% of them singletons.

Material: peripheral blood. This chain uses TRBV7-9 with TRBJ2-3, with D maybe TRBD2 (7 bases). This sequence originates from a person aged 70 to 85 with COVID-19, enrolled during active disease. CDR3: CASSLAPGGPSDTQYF. CDR3 nucleotides: TGTGCCAGCAGCTTAGCCCCCGGGGGGCCCTCAGATACGCAGTATTTT.